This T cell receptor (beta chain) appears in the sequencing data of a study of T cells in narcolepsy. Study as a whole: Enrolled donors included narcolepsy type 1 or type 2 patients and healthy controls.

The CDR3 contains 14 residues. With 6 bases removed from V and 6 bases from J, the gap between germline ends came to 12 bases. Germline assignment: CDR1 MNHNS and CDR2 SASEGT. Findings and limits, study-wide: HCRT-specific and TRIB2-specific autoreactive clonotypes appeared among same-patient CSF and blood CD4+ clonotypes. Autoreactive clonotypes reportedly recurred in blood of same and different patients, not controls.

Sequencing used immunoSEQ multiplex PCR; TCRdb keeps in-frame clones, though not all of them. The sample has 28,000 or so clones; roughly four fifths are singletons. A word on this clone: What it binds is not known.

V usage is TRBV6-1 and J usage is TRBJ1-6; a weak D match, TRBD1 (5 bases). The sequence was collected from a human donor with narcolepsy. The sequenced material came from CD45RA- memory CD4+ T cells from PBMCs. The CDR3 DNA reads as TGTGCCAGCAGAGGGGCAGTCCCTAATTCACCCCTCCACTTT. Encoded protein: CASRGAVPNSPLHF.